The entry that follows covers one T cell receptor (beta chain) sequence. The antigen remains undetermined. The J segment lost 11 bases and the V segment lost 0 bases, leaving 12 bases of the junction unmatched. The CDR3 totals 17 residues. Germline V CDR1 and CDR2: SGHRS, YFSETQ. These data come from a study of T cell responses to AZD1222 COVID-19 vaccine. Libraries were prepared by immunoSEQ multiplex PCR; TCRdb keeps only in-frame clonotypes and omits some of them. Of fewer than 200,000 clones in the sample, 70% to 90% were seen once. Study results and limitations: Spike-specific TCR repertoires showed rising breadth and depth after two AZD1222 doses. It was only after the peak T cell response that any repertoires were sampled. Targeting of unmutated variant regions was reportedly seen in nearly half of spike-specific TCRs.

Second doses at about 4 or about 12 weeks were pooled. The sample in question was peripheral blood, obtained 28 days after the second AZD1222 dose. This TCR was sampled from an adult who received the AZD1222 COVID-19 vaccine. This rearrangement joins TRBV5-1 to TRBJ1-6; 9 bases are a match to TRBD1. The CDR3 protein is CASSLGVGQGSRAPLHF. CDR3 DNA sequence: TGCGCCAGCAGCTTGGGTGTGGGACAGGGATCGAGGGCACCCCTCCACTTT.